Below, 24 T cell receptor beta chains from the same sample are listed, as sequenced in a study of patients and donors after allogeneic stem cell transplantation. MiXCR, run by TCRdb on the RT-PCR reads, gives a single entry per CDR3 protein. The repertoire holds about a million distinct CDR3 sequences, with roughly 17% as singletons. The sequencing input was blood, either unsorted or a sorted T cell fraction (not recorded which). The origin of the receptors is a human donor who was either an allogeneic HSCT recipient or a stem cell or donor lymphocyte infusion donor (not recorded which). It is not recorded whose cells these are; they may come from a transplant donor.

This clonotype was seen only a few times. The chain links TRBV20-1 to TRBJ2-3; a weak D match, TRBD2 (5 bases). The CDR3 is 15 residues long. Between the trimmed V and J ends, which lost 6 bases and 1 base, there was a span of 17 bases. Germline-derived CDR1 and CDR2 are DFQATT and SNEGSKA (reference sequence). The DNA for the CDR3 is TGCAGTGCCTCAGTGCTGACGCGGGGCACAGATACGCAGTATTTT. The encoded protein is CSASVLTRGTDTQYF.

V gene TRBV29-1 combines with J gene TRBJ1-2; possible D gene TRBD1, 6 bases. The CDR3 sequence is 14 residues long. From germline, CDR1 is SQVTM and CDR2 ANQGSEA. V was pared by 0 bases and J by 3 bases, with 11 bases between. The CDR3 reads CSVEDQEGDYGYTF. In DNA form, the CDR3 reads TGCAGCGTTGAAGATCAAGAGGGGGACTATGGCTACACCTTC.

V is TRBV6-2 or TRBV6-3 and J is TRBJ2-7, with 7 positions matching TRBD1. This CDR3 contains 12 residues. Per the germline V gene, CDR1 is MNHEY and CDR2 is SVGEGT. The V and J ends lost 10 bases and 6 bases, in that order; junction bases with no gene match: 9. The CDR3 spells CATQTGWGEQYF. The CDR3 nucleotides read TGTGCCACTCAGACAGGGTGGGGCGAGCAGTACTTC.

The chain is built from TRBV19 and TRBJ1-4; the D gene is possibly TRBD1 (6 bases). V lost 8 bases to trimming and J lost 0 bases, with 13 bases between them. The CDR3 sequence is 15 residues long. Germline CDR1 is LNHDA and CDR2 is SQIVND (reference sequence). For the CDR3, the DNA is TGTGCCAGTGATTCGGGGGCAGCAACTAATGAAAAACTGTTTTTT. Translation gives CASDSGAATNEKLFF.

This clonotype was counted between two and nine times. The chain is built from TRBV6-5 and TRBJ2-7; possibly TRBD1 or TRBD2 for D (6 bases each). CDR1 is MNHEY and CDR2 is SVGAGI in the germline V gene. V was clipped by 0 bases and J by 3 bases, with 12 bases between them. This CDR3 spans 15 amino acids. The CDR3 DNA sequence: TGTGCCAGCAGTTACTCGAGAGGGGGGAACTACGAGCAGTACTTC. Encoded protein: CASSYSRGGNYEQYF.

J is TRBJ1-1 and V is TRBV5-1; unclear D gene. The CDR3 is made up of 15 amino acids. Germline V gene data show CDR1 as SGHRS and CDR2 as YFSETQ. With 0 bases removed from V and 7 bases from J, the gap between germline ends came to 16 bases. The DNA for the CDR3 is TGCGCCAGCAGCTTGGACTCGGCCCCCGGGAGTGAAGCTTTCTTT. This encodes CASSLDSAPGSEAFF.

CDR3: CASSYDSPLHF. The DNA for the CDR3 is TGTGCCAGCAGTTACGATTCACCCCTCCACTTT. J is TRBJ1-6 and V is TRBV6-6, with D uncertain. V dropped 2 bases and J dropped 8 bases, with 1 base sitting between them. From germline, CDR1 is MNHNY and CDR2 SVGAGI (reference sequence). This CDR3 contains 11 residues.

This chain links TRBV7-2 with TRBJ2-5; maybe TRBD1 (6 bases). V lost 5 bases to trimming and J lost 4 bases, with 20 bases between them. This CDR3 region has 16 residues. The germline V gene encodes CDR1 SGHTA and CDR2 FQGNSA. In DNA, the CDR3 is TGTGCCAGCAGCCCCCTCCCCGCAGGGGCGGGAGAGACCCAGTACTTC. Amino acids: CASSPLPAGAGETQYF.

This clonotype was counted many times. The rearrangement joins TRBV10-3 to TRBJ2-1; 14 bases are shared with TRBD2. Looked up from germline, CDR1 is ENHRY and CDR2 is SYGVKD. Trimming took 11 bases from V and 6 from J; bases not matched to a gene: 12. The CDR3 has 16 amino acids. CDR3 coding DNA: TGTGCCTCCCAACCCGGGGGGACTAGCGGGAGCAATGAGCAGTTCTTC. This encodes CASQPGGTSGSNEQFF.

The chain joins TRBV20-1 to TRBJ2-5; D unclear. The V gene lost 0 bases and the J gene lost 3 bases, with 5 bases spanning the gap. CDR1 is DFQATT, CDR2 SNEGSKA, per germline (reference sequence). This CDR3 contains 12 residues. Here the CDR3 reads CSARDAKETQYF. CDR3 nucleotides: TGCAGTGCTAGAGATGCTAAAGAGACCCAGTACTTC.

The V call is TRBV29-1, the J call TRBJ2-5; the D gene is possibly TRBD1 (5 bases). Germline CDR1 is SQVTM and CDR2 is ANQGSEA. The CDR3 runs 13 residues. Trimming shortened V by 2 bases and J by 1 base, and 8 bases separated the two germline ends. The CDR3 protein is CSVEWGPQETQYF. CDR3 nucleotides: TGCAGCGTTGAATGGGGCCCCCAAGAGACCCAGTACTTC.

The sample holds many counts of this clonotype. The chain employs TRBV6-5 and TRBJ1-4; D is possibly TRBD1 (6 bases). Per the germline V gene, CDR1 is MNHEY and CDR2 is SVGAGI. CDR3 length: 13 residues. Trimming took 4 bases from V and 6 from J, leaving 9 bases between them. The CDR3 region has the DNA TGTGCCAGCAGTTTACAGGGTTATGAAAAACTGTTTTTT. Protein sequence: CASSLQGYEKLFF.

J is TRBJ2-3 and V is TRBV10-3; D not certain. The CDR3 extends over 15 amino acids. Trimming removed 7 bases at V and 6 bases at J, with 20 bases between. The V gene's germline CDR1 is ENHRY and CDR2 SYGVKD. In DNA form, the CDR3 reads TGTGCCATCACGTGGGGTGCGGATCAAGGGGATACGCAGTATTTT. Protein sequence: CAITWGADQGDTQYF.

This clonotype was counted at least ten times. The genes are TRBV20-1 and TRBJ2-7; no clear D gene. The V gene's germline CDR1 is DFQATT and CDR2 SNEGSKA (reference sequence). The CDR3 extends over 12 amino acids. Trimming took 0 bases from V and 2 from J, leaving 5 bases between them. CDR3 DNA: TGCAGTGCTAGAGACGGGCCCTACGAGCAGTACTTC. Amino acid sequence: CSARDGPYEQYF.

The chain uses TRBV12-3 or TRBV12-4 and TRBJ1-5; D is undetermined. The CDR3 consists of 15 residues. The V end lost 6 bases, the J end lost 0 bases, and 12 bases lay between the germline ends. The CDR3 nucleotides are TGTGCCAGCAGCCCTGACGGGTATAGCAATCAGCCCCAGCATTTT. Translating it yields CASSPDGYSNQPQHF.

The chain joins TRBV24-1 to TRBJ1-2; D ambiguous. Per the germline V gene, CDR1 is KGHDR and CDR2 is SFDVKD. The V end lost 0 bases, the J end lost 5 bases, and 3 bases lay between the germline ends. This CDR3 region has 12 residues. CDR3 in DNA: TGTGCCACCAGTGATTTGGGGTATGGCTACACCTTC. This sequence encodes CATSDLGYGYTF.

CDR3 bases: TGTGCCAGCTCACCCAGACCCCGGGGAGAGACCCAGTACTTC. It codes for CASSPRPRGETQYF. The V gene is TRBV18, the J gene TRBJ2-5; D perhaps matches TRBD2 (5 bases). Germline V gene lookup returns CDR1 KGHSH and CDR2 LQKENI. V was shortened by 3 bases and J by 4 bases, with 12 bases between the two germline ends. This CDR3 contains 14 residues.

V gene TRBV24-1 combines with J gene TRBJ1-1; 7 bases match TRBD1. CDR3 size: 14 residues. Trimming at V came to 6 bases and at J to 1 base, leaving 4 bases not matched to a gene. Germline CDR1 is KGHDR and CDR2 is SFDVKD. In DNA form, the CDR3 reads TGTGCCACCAGTTTGACAGGGCGGAACACTGAAGCTTTCTTT. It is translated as CATSLTGRNTEAFF.

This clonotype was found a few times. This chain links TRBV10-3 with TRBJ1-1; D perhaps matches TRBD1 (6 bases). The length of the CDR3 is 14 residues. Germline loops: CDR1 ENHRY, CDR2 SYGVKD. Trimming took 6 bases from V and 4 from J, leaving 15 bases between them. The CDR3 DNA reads TGTGCCATCAGGGACAGCCGTGGGACCACTGAAGCTTTCTTT. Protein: CAIRDSRGTTEAFF.

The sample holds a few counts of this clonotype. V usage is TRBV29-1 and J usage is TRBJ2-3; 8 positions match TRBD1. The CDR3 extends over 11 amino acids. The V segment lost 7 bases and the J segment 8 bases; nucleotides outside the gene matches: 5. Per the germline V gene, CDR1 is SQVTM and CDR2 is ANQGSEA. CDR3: CSGQGSPTQYF. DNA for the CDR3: TGCAGCGGACAGGGGAGCCCTACGCAGTATTTT.

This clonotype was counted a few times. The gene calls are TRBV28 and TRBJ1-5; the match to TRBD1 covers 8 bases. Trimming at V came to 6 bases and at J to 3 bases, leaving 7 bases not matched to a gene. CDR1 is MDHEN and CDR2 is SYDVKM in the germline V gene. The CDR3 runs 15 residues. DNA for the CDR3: TGTGCCAGCAGCTCAAGGACAGGGACCAATCAGCCCCAGCATTTT. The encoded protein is CASSSRTGTNQPQHF.

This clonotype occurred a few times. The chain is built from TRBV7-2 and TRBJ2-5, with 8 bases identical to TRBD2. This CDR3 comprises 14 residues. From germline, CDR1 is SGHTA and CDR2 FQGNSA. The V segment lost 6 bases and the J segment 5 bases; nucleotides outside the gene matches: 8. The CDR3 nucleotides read TGTGCCAGCAGAGTAACGGGGGGGCGGGAGACCCAGTACTTC. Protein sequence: CASRVTGGRETQYF.

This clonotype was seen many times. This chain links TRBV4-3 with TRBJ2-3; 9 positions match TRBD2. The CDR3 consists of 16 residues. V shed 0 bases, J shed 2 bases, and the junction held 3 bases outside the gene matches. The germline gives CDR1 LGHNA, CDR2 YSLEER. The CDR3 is CASSQDPSGVTDTQYF. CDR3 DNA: TGCGCCAGCAGCCAAGATCCTAGCGGGGTCACAGATACGCAGTATTTT.

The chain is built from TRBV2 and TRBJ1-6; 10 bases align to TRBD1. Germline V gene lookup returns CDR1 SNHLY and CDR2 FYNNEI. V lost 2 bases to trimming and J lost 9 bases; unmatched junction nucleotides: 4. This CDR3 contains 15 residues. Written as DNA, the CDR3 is TGTGCCAGCAGTGAAACGGGACAGGGGTCTTCACCCCTCCACTTT. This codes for CASSETGQGSSPLHF.